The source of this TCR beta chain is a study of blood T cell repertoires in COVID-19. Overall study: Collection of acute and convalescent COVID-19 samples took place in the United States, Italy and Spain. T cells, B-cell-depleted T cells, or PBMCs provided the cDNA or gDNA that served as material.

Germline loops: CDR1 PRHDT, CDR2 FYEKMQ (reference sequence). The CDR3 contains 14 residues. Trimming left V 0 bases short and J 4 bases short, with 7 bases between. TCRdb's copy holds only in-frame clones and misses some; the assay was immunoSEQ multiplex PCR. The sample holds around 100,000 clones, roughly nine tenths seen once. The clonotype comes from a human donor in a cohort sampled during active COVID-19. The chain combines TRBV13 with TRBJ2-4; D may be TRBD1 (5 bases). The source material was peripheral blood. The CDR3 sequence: CASSLGQAKNIQYF. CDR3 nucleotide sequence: TGTGCCAGCAGCTTAGGACAGGCAAAAAACATTCAGTACTTC. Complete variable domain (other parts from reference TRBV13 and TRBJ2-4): AAGVIQSPRHLIKEKRETATLKCYPIPRHDTVYWYQQGPGQDPQFLISFYEKMQSDKGSIPDRFSAQQFSDYHSELNMSSLELGDSALYFCASSLGQAKNIQYFGAGTRLSVL.